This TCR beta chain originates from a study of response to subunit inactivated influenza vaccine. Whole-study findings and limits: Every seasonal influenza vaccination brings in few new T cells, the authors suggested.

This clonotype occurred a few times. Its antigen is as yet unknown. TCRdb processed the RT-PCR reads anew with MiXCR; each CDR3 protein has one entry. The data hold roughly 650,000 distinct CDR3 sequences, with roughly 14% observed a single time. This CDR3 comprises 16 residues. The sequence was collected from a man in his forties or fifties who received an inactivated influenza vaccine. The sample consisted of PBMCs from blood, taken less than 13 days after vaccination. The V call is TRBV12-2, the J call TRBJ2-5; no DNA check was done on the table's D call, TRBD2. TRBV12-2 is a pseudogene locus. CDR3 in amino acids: CASRLGRLAEQETQYF. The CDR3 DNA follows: TGTGCAAGTCGCTTAGGGAGACTAGCGGAACAAGAGACCCAGTACTTC.